The 30 T cell receptor beta chains in this list originate from one sample, sequenced in a study of blood T cell repertoires in COVID-19. Assay: immunoSEQ multiplex PCR; the TCRdb copy retains only in-frame clones and omits some. Of around 130,000 clones detected, almost 85% appear once; the ten largest clones hold about 3.2%. The sequenced sample was peripheral blood. The receptors shown here come from a man aged 50-59 years with acute or convalescent COVID-19.

The gene calls are TRBV11-3 and TRBJ2-7; no reliable D call. This CDR3 region has 11 residues. V was trimmed by 5 bases and J by 3 bases, leaving 5 bases between them. The V gene's germline CDR1 is SGHNT and CDR2 YENEEA. For the CDR3, the DNA is TGTGCCAGCAGCCTATTCTACGAGCAGTACTTC. Its translation: CASSLFYEQYF. The variable domain in full, completed from reference TRBV11-3 and TRBJ2-7, reads EAGVVQSPRYKIIEKKQPVAFWCNPISGHNTLYWYLQNLGQGPELLIRYENEEAVDDSQLPKDRFSAERLKGVDSTLKIQPAELGDSAVYLCASSLFYEQYFGPGTRLTVT.

The J gene is TRBJ2-3, the V gene TRBV7-9, with 12 positions matching TRBD2. This CDR3 spans 17 amino acids. The V and J ends lost 5 bases and 2 bases, in that order; junction bases with no gene match: 8. Looked up from germline, CDR1 is SEHNR and CDR2 is FQNEAQ (reference sequence). CDR3 coding DNA: TGTGCCAGCAGCCGAGGGGCTAGCGGGAGGGCCACAGATACGCAGTATTTT. Translated: CASSRGASGRATDTQYF.

This sequence joins TRBV10-1 and TRBJ2-1; TRBD2 agrees at 9 bases. CDR3 length equals 15 residues. V lost 4 bases to trimming and J lost 2 bases; unmatched junction nucleotides: 3. CDR1 and CDR2 (germline): WNHNN, SYGVQD (reference sequence). In DNA form, the CDR3 reads TGCGCCAGCAGTGTGAGCGGGGGGACCTACAATGAGCAGTTCTTC. Translating gives CASSVSGGTYNEQFF.

This CDR3 reads CAISDRGQNTGELFF. The CDR3 DNA is TGTGCCATCAGTGACCGCGGACAGAACACCGGGGAGCTGTTTTTT. The rearrangement joins TRBV10-3 to TRBJ2-2, with a possible D match to TRBD1 (5 bases). There are 15 residues in the CDR3. The V gene lost 3 bases and the J gene lost 1 base, with 9 bases spanning the gap. Germline V gives CDR1 ENHRY, CDR2 SYGVKD.

V is TRBV6-5 and J is TRBJ2-1, with TRBD1 matching 11 bases. The V gene's germline CDR1 is MNHEY and CDR2 SVGAGI. This CDR3 has 14 residues. Germline trimming cut 6 bases from V and 6 bases from J; bases unmatched to any gene: 4. CDR3 loop: CASSGQGASNEQFF. DNA for the CDR3: TGTGCCAGCAGCGGACAGGGGGCCTCCAATGAGCAGTTCTTC.

V gene TRBV5-4 combines with J gene TRBJ2-1; D unclear. Deletions cut 2 bases from V and 0 bases from J, with 21 bases between. Germline CDR1 is SGHNT and CDR2 is YYREEE (reference sequence). This CDR3 spans 19 amino acids. In DNA form, the CDR3 reads TGTGCCAGCAGCTTCGGGTTCACCGCCAAGATTAGCTCCTACAATGAGCAGTTCTTC. This codes for CASSFGFTAKISSYNEQFF.

This chain links TRBV12-5 with TRBJ1-2; possible D gene TRBD1, 5 bases. This CDR3 spans 14 amino acids. Germline CDR1 is LGHNT and CDR2 is FRNRAP. Trimming took 1 base from V and 3 from J, leaving 9 bases between them. This CDR3 is CASGLDRSDYGYTF. The CDR3 coding sequence is TGTGCTAGTGGTTTGGACAGGTCAGACTATGGCTACACCTTC.

This clone was counted a single time. The chain joins TRBV20-1 to TRBJ2-1, with 7 bases lining up with TRBD2. This CDR3 contains 11 residues. V lost 7 bases to trimming and J lost 6 bases; unmatched junction nucleotides: 3. Germline V gives CDR1 DFQATT, CDR2 SNEGSKA (reference sequence). CDR3 protein: CSGREANEQFF. For the CDR3, the DNA is TGCAGTGGCCGGGAGGCCAATGAGCAGTTCTTC.

This clone came up once. The CDR3 is CASSPLVNSGNTIYF. CDR3 DNA: TGTGCCAGCAGCCCACTAGTTAACTCTGGAAACACCATATATTTT. The J gene is TRBJ1-3, the V gene TRBV11-3; D unclear. This CDR3 contains 15 residues. V gave up 5 bases and J gave up 0 bases, with 11 bases separating them. CDR1 SGHNT and CDR2 YENEEA come from the germline V gene.

V and J are TRBV24-1 and TRBJ1-4; TRBD1 matches at 7 bases. CDR1 KGHDR and CDR2 SFDVKD come from the germline V gene. Trimming took 5 bases from V and 4 from J; bases not matched to a gene: 6. The CDR3 loop spans 15 amino acids. In DNA, the CDR3 is TGTGCCACCAGTGCCAGACAGGGCCTTAATGAAAAACTGTTTTTT. It yields the protein CATSARQGLNEKLFF.

V gene TRBV3-1 (or the pseudogene TRBV3-2) combines with J gene TRBJ2-7; TRBD2 aligns across 7 bases. From germline, CDR1 is LGHDT and CDR2 YNNKEL (reference sequence). The junction had 4 bases not matched to a gene; V was cut back by 8 bases and J by 0 bases. The CDR3 is 13 residues long. The CDR3 DNA reads TGTGCCAGCGAGCGCGGGGGCTCCTACGAGCAGTACTTC. Protein sequence: CASERGGSYEQYF.

The chain has TRBV5-1 and TRBJ2-1, with 11 bases identical to TRBD2. In germline, CDR1 is SGHRS, CDR2 YFSETQ. The CDR3 consists of 17 residues. V shed 2 bases and J 2 bases; nucleotides not matched to a gene: 6. The CDR3, as DNA: TGCGCCAGCAGCTTTAATAGCGGGAGGGCCGCCTACAATGAGCAGTTCTTC. Residues: CASSFNSGRAAYNEQFF.

This clone has just one count. CDR3 amino acids: CASSATALTGRGGYTF. The CDR3 nucleotides are TGCGCCAGCAGCGCGACCGCCCTGACAGGGCGGGGTGGCTACACCTTC. V and J are TRBV5-1 and TRBJ1-2; 7 bases align to TRBD1. Germline V gives CDR1 SGHRS, CDR2 YFSETQ. The CDR3 sequence is 16 residues long. Trimming removed 4 bases from V and 7 bases from J; junction bases left unmatched: 16. Drawing the rest from reference TRBV5-1 and TRBJ1-2, the complete variable domain is KAGVTQTPRYLIKTRGQQVTLSCSPISGHRSVSWYQQTPGQGLQFLFEYFSETQRNKGNFPGRFSGRQFSNSRSEMNVSTLELGDSALYLCASSATALTGRGGYTFGSGTRLTVV.

The chain carries TRBV20-1 and TRBJ1-2; D possibly corresponds to TRBD1 (5 bases). CDR3 length equals 13 residues. V lost 3 bases, J lost 7 bases, and 15 bases lay in between. The germline gives CDR1 DFQATT, CDR2 SNEGSKA (reference sequence). The CDR3 DNA reads TGCAGTGCTAGTAGGGGTGTATTCGCTGGCTACACCTTC. Residues: CSASRGVFAGYTF.

This rearrangement joins TRBV5-4 to TRBJ2-2, with D possibly matching TRBD1 (6 bases). The germline CDR1 and CDR2 sequences are SGHNT and YYREEE (reference sequence). This CDR3 is built from 15 residues. The V and J ends lost 0 bases and 6 bases respectively, with 12 bases between them. CDR3 sequence (DNA): TGTGCCAGCAGCTTGGCGCAGGGGAGTTCCGGGGAGCTGTTTTTT. This sequence encodes CASSLAQGSSGELFF. Using reference TRBV5-4 and TRBJ2-2 for the parts outside the CDR3, the full variable domain is ETGVTQSPTHLIKTRGQQVTLRCSSQSGHNTVSWYQQALGQGPQFIFQYYREEENGRGNFPPRFSGLQFPNYSSELNVNALELDDSALYLCASSLAQGSSGELFFGEGSRLTVL.

Concerning this clone itself: One end of the junction does not line up with germline, which may come from a read error. This sequence joins TRBV24-1 and TRBJ2-2, with TRBD2 matching over 7 bases. Germline-derived CDR1 and CDR2 are KGHDR and SFDVKD. CDR3 size: 15 residues. CDR3 nucleotides: TGTGCCACCAGTAATTTGCGGGAGCGTTCCGGGGAGCTGTTTTTT. Protein sequence: CATSNLRERSGELFF.

The rearrangement uses TRBV7-9 and TRBJ2-7, with D unclear. In germline, CDR1 is SEHNR, CDR2 FQNEAQ (reference sequence). The ends were cut back, 0 bases at V and 9 bases at J, with 9 bases in the middle. This CDR3 region has 12 residues. CDR3 region: CASSLARHWQYF. The DNA for the CDR3 is TGTGCCAGCAGCTTAGCGAGGCATTGGCAGTACTTC.

The chain combines TRBV9 with TRBJ2-5; 8 bases are a match to TRBD1. J was trimmed by 5 bases and V by 3 bases; bases with no gene match: 9. In germline, CDR1 is SGDLS, CDR2 YYNGEE. This CDR3 contains 15 residues. CDR3 bases: TGTGCCAGCAGCGGGCCAGGGGGCCGGGGTGAGACCCAGTACTTC. It encodes CASSGPGGRGETQYF.

This chain uses TRBV11-1 with TRBJ2-7, with D unclear. With 2 bases removed from V and 7 bases from J, the gap between germline ends came to 12 bases. This CDR3 contains 13 residues. Germline CDR1 is SGHAT and CDR2 is FQDESV (reference sequence). Here the CDR3 reads CASSLRNLREQYF. In DNA, the CDR3 is TGTGCCAGCAGCTTAAGGAACTTGAGGGAGCAGTACTTC.

The chain couples TRBV30 to TRBJ1-1, with TRBD1 matching over 7 bases. The germline CDR1 and CDR2 sequences are GTSNPN and SVGIG (reference sequence). This CDR3 has 11 residues. After removal of 7 bases from V and 3 bases from J, the junction contained 2 bases not matched to a gene. CDR3 in amino acids: CAYQGDTEAFF. The CDR3 DNA sequence: TGTGCCTATCAGGGGGACACTGAAGCTTTCTTT.

The V and J genes are TRBV2 and TRBJ1-3; a possible D gene is TRBD1 (6 bases). Germline V gives CDR1 SNHLY, CDR2 FYNNEI. The CDR3 sequence is 15 residues long. V gave up 6 bases and J gave up 0 bases, with 12 bases separating them. The CDR3 nucleotides are TGTGCCAGCAGCTACAGGGAACACTCTGGAAACACCATATATTTT. Its protein is CASSYREHSGNTIYF. Full variable domain (remainder filled in from reference TRBV2 and TRBJ1-3): EPEVTQTPSHQVTQMGQEVILRCVPISNHLYFYWYRQILGQKVEFLVSFYNNEISEKSEIFDDQFSVERPDGSNFTLKIRSTKLEDSAMYFCASSYREHSGNTIYFGEGSWLTVV.

The rearrangement links TRBV11-3 to TRBJ2-6, with TRBD1 matching 8 bases. V lost 5 bases to trimming and J lost 0 bases; unmatched junction nucleotides: 6. This CDR3 has 17 residues. Germline V gene sequence: CDR1 SGHNT, CDR2 YENEEA. CDR3 protein: CASSPGTGPSGANVLTF. CDR3 nucleotides: TGTGCCAGCAGCCCCGGGACAGGCCCCTCTGGGGCCAACGTCCTGACTTTC.

This clone was seen once. The chain joins TRBV5-5 to TRBJ1-1, with 7 bases matching TRBD1. The CDR3 consists of 13 residues. The J segment lost 5 bases and the V segment lost 2 bases, leaving 3 bases of the junction unmatched. Germline CDR1 SGHKS, CDR2 YYEKEE (reference sequence). The CDR3 DNA reads TGTGCCAGCAGCTTAACAGGGGAGACTGAAGCTTTCTTT. Amino acid sequence: CASSLTGETEAFF.

This sequence joins TRBV10-3 and TRBJ1-1; 7 nucleotides align to TRBD1. This CDR3 is 16 amino acids long. The germline gives CDR1 ENHRY, CDR2 SYGVKD. V gave up 0 bases and J gave up 11 bases; unmatched junction bases: 15. This chain's CDR3 is CAISESPTGVLKGAFF. The CDR3 bases are TGTGCCATCAGTGAGTCCCCCACAGGGGTCCTCAAGGGGGCTTTCTTT.

The chain has TRBV5-6 and TRBJ1-1; D possibly corresponds to TRBD1 (6 bases). Per germline, CDR1 SGHDT and CDR2 YYEEEE. The CDR3 is 14 amino acids. V gave up 2 bases and J gave up 1 base, with 9 bases separating them. The CDR3 DNA reads as TGTGCCAGCAGCTTTCAGGGGCGGAACACTGAAGCTTTCTTT. This sequence encodes CASSFQGRNTEAFF. The full variable domain, completed using reference TRBV5-6 and TRBJ1-1, is DAGVTQSPTHLIKTRGQQVTLRCSPKSGHDTVSWYQQALGQGPQFIFQYYEEEERQRGNFPDRFSGHQFPNYSSELNVNALLLGDSALYLCASSFQGRNTEAFFGQGTRLTVV.

The CDR3 DNA reads as TGTGCCAGCAGCCAACGGACAGAGTTGAACACCGGGGAGCTGTTTTTT. Protein sequence: CASSQRTELNTGELFF. The chain has TRBV7-3 and TRBJ2-2, with D perhaps TRBD1 (6 bases). Per the germline V gene, CDR1 is SGHTA and CDR2 is FQGTGA. The ends were cut back, 5 bases at V and 1 base at J, with 14 bases in the middle. CDR3 length equals 16 residues. The full variable domain, completed using reference TRBV7-3 and TRBJ2-2, is GAGVSQTPSNKVTEKGKYVELRCDPISGHTALYWYRQSLGQGPEFLIYFQGTGAADDSGLPNDRFFAVRPEGSVSTLKIQRTERGDSAVYLCASSQRTELNTGELFFGEGSRLTVL.

This rearrangement joins TRBV7-3 to TRBJ1-1, with 9 positions matching TRBD1. The germline CDR1 and CDR2 sequences are SGHTA and FQGTGA. V shed 4 bases, J shed 5 bases, and the junction held 5 bases outside the gene matches. The CDR3 has 14 amino acids. The CDR3 bases are TGTGCCAGCAGCTACCCTGGACAGGGGACTGAAGCTTTCTTT. This sequence encodes CASSYPGQGTEAFF.

The rearrangement links TRBV5-4 to TRBJ2-2, with D perhaps matching TRBD2 (5 bases). In germline, CDR1 is SGHNT, CDR2 YYREEE (reference sequence). Trimming stripped 1 base from V and 0 bases from J, with 10 bases between. The CDR3 runs to 16 residues. The CDR3 reads CASSLSWTANTGELFF. The CDR3 DNA reads as TGTGCCAGCAGCTTGTCCTGGACTGCGAACACCGGGGAGCTGTTTTTT.

The chain couples TRBV11-2 to TRBJ1-1, with 12 positions matching TRBD1. There are 18 residues in the CDR3. J lost 5 bases, V lost 1 base, and 11 bases had no gene match. Germline V gene data show CDR1 as SGHAT and CDR2 as FQNNGV. CDR3 sequence reads: CASSLGGAGQGAWTEAFF. The CDR3, as DNA: TGTGCCAGCAGCTTAGGAGGGGCGGGACAGGGGGCATGGACTGAAGCTTTCTTT.

Only a few counts were recorded for this clone. This chain links TRBV30 with TRBJ1-2; D is undetermined. CDR1 is GTSNPN and CDR2 is SVGIG in the germline V gene (reference sequence). Trimming shortened V by 3 bases and J by 1 base, and 3 bases separated the two germline ends. This CDR3 spans 11 amino acids. CDR3 residues: CAWSHNYGYTF. The DNA of the CDR3 is TGTGCCTGGAGCCATAACTATGGCTACACCTTC.